The sequence of this T cell receptor beta chain was determined in a study of response to subunit inactivated influenza vaccine. V dropped 5 bases and J dropped 7 bases, with 6 bases sitting between them. Germline-derived CDR1 and CDR2 are MNHEY and SMNVEV (reference sequence). This CDR3 is 10 amino acids long. Overall study findings and caveats: It was suggested by the authors that few new T cells are recruited by each seasonal influenza vaccination.

About this clonotype: Its specificity is unknown.

TCRdb re-called the RT-PCR reads through MiXCR, storing one row per CDR3 protein. The sample has 700,000 to 800,000 distinct CDR3 sequences, about a fifth seen once. The starting material was PBMCs from blood, obtained 5 days after vaccination. The TCR sequence derives from a man aged 50 to 59 who received an inactivated influenza vaccine. The chain has TRBV27 and TRBJ2-7; D gene unclear. The CDR3 sequence is CASSTREQYF. Written as DNA, the CDR3 is TGTGCCAGCAGTACACGAGAGCAGTACTTC.